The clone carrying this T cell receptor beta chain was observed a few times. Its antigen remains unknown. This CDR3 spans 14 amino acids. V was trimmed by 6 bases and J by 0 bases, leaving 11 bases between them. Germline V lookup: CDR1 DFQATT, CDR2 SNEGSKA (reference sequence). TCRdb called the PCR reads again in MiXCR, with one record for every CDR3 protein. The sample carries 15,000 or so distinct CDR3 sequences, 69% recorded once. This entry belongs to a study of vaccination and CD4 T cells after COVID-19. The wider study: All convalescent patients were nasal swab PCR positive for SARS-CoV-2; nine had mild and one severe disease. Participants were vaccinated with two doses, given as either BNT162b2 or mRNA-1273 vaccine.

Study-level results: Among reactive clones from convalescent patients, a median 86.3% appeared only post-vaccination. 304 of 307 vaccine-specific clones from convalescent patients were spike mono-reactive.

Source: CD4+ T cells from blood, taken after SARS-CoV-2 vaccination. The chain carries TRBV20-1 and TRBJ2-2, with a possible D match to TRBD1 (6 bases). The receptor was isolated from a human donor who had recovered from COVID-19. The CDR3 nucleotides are TGCAGTGCAAAAAGGGACACGAACACCGGGGAGCTGTTTTTT. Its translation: CSAKRDTNTGELFF.